This TCR beta chain was recorded in a study of blood T cells in healthy people across ages. Study in general: Template switching recovered approximately one barcoded beta molecule for every two T cells. Study findings and constraints: The unknown donor CMV status may have confounded expanded clonotype changes. It was not possible, with unsorted PBMCs, to conclusively compare naive and antigen-experienced cells.

Trimming shortened V by 6 bases and J by 5 bases, and 7 bases separated the two germline ends. Per germline, CDR1 MNHEY and CDR2 SVGAGI. The CDR3 runs to 11 residues. This clonotype was counted only a few times. The antigen is undetermined. Alongside a J-beta primer mix, a sample-barcoded 5' primer served in a second PCR lasting about 7 to 11 cycles. Each single sample gave us at least 3 million CDR3-containing paired-end reads. From the 5' RACE reads, TCRdb called clonotypes with MiXCR, one entry per CDR3 protein. The sample yields some 730,000 distinct CDR3 sequences, about a fifth seen once. The chain uses TRBV6-5 and TRBJ1-2; D remains ambiguous. The TCR originated in a man aged 70-80 years in good health. Sequenced input: blood. Here the CDR3 DNA reads TGTGCCAGCAGGCGATATTATGGCTACACCTTC. This codes for CASRRYYGYTF.